Below, 8 T cell receptor beta chains from the same sample are listed, as sequenced in a study of sequential checkpoint blockade in melanoma. Treatment: randomized to nivolumab then ipilimumab (arm A) or the reverse (arm B). Assay: immunoSEQ multiplex PCR; the TCRdb copy retains only in-frame clones and omits some. The table lists about 5,100 clones, 25% to 40% of them singletons. Specimen: tumor tissue (inferred from file names), collected from a patient given nivolumab and ipilimumab in sequence. The receptors originated from a human donor with melanoma.

This clone ranks as medium-sized. The rearrangement links TRBV6-8 to TRBJ2-6, with 7 bases aligning to TRBD2. V lost 9 bases and J lost 4; bases outside the gene matches: 15. CDR3 length: 17 amino acids. Germline CDR1 reads MNHGY; CDR2 reads SAAAGT. The CDR3 DNA reads as TGTGCCAGTGGACCGGGACTAACTGCTCTGGGGGCCAACGTCCTGACTTTC. This translates into CASGPGLTALGANVLTF.

J is TRBJ1-6 and V is TRBV28; D unresolved. Germline V gene lookup returns CDR1 MDHEN and CDR2 SYDVKM. The CDR3 has 14 residues. V shed 1 base and J shed 6 bases, with 7 bases lying between them. DNA for the CDR3: TGTGCCAGCAGTTTATCTGGGATTAATTCACCCCTCCACTTT. Translated, it gives CASSLSGINSPLHF.

The chain links TRBV25-1 to TRBJ2-7, with TRBD1 matching over 8 bases. Unmatched junction bases numbered 2, after V lost 7 bases and J lost 3 bases. The CDR3 contains 12 residues. The germline V gene encodes CDR1 MGHDK and CDR2 SYGVNS. The CDR3 DNA sequence: TGTGCCAGCACAGGGGGCCTCTACGAGCAGTACTTC. The encoded protein is CASTGGLYEQYF.

The rearrangement uses TRBV19 and TRBJ2-3; D perhaps matches TRBD1 (5 bases). The CDR3 length is 16 residues. Germline V gene data show CDR1 as LNHDA and CDR2 as SQIVND (reference sequence). V lost 4 bases to trimming and J lost 2 bases, with 16 bases between them. CDR3 bases: TGTGCCAGTAGTAAACAGGCGGCCCTACCCACAGATACGCAGTATTTT. Its protein product is CASSKQAALPTDTQYF.

This clone is deemed medium-sized. The chain carries TRBV18 and TRBJ2-7; TRBD1 aligns across 7 bases. This CDR3 is built from 14 residues. Germline V gene data show CDR1 as KGHSH and CDR2 as LQKENI. V trimming: 6 bases; J trimming: 0 bases; junction bases outside the gene matches: 5. CDR3 protein: CASSPDRASYEQYF. The CDR3 DNA is TGTGCCAGCTCTCCCGACAGGGCCTCCTACGAGCAGTACTTC.

The rearrangement uses TRBV10-3 and TRBJ2-3; no firm D call. Germline V lookup: CDR1 ENHRY, CDR2 SYGVKD. V lost 3 bases and J lost 0, with 7 bases in between. The CDR3 has 14 residues. The CDR3 coding sequence is TGTGCCATCAGTGACGGGCCCAGCACAGATACGCAGTATTTT. The encoded protein is CAISDGPSTDTQYF.

This clone was observed at least ten times. The V and J genes are TRBV7-7 and TRBJ1-1; D gene ambiguous. Germline loops: CDR1 SSHAT, CDR2 FNYEAQ (reference sequence). V was trimmed by 6 bases and J by 2 bases, leaving 16 bases between them. CDR3 length: 15 amino acids. Here the CDR3 DNA reads TGTGCCAGCAGTATTGCGGGCCTAAGTAACACTGAAGCTTTCTTT. Encoded protein: CASSIAGLSNTEAFF.

This clone was observed a handful of times. V is TRBV28 and J is TRBJ2-5, with D maybe TRBD2 (6 bases). Germline CDR1 and CDR2: MDHEN and SYDVKM. This CDR3 spans 15 amino acids. V was pared by 2 bases and J by 3 bases, with 13 bases between. For the CDR3, the DNA is TGTGCCAGCAGTTTAGGGGGGAGGATCAAAGAGACCCAGTACTTC. This translates into CASSLGGRIKETQYF.